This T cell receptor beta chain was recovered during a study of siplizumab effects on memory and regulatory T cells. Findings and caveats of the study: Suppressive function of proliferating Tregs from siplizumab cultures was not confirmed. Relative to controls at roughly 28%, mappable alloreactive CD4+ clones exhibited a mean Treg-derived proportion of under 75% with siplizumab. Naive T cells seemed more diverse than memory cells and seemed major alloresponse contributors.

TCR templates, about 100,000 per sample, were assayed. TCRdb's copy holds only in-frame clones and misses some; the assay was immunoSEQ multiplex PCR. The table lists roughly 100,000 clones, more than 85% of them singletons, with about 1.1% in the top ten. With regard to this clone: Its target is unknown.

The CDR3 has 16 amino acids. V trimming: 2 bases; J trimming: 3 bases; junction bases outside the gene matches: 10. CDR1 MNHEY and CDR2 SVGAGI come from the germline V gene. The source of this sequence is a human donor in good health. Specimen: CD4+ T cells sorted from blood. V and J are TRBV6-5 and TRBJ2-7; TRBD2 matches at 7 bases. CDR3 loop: CASSYLPGGKVYEQYF. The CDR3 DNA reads TGTGCCAGCAGTTACCTCCCGGGGGGTAAGGTCTACGAGCAGTACTTC.